A single sample gave rise to the 18 T cell receptor beta chains below, sequenced in a study of response to subunit inactivated influenza vaccine. TCRdb redid the calling of the RT-PCR reads with MiXCR, one entry per CDR3 protein. Of about half a million distinct CDR3 sequences listed, 7.6% are singletons. The sample was PBMCs from blood, taken 23 months after vaccination. These receptors were taken from a man between 50 and 69 years old who received an inactivated influenza vaccine.

The V call is TRBV7-8, the J call TRBJ2-1; D might be TRBD1 (5 bases). The length of the CDR3 is 14 residues. Per the germline V gene, CDR1 is SGHVS and CDR2 is FQNEAQ. V lost 3 bases and J 8 bases, leaving 14 bases between the germline ends. CDR3 sequence reads: CASSLGRVVYEQFF. The CDR3 region has the DNA TGTGCCAGCAGCTTGGGGCGTGTCGTCTATGAGCAGTTCTTC.

This clonotype has just a few counts. The chain employs TRBV20-1 and TRBJ2-2; the D is unclear. Between the trimmed V and J ends, which lost 5 bases and 2 bases, there was a span of 18 bases. Germline assignment: CDR1 DFQATT and CDR2 SNEGSKA (reference sequence). CDR3 length: 16 amino acids. CDR3 bases: TGCAGTGCTCTCCTTAGGGCGCAGCTAAACACCGGGGAGCTGTTTTTT. Translated: CSALLRAQLNTGELFF.

This clonotype was found a few times. The chain recombines TRBV6-2 or TRBV6-3 with TRBJ2-1; 7 bases line up with TRBD2. This CDR3 region has 14 residues. After removal of 2 bases from V and 10 bases from J, the junction contained 8 bases not matched to a gene. Per germline, CDR1 MNHEY and CDR2 SVGEGT. The CDR3: CASSYALTSWEQFF. CDR3 nucleotides: TGTGCCAGCAGTTACGCCCTGACTAGCTGGGAGCAGTTCTTC.

There are a few counts of this clonotype. The genes are TRBV3-1 and TRBJ2-1, with D perhaps matching TRBD2 (6 bases). Germline V CDR1 and CDR2: LGHDT, YNNKEL (reference sequence). Trimming pared 4 bases from V and 8 bases from J, leaving 21 bases between. The CDR3 length is 16 residues. CDR3 bases: TGTGCCAGCAGCCTCTCCGGGACTCAAGGTATCGATGAGCAGTTCTTC. Translated, it gives CASSLSGTQGIDEQFF.

This clonotype turned up a few times. The chain carries TRBV24-1 and TRBJ2-1; tentative D call: TRBD2 (5 bases). The CDR3 consists of 15 residues. V was shortened by 5 bases and J by 6 bases, with 16 bases between the two germline ends. Germline V gives CDR1 KGHDR, CDR2 SFDVKD. Written as DNA, the CDR3 is TGTGCCACCAGTGCGAGCCTCTACGGGGTCAATGAGCAGTTCTTC. As protein: CATSASLYGVNEQFF.

The chain joins TRBV27 to TRBJ2-3, with D perhaps TRBD2 (5 bases). Per the germline V gene, CDR1 is MNHEY and CDR2 is SMNVEV (reference sequence). The length of the CDR3 is 14 residues. Trimming cost V 10 bases and J 0 bases, with 14 bases left between them. DNA for the CDR3: TGTGCCACGGGATTTCATACTAGCACAGATACGCAGTATTTT. Encoded protein: CATGFHTSTDTQYF.

This clonotype was observed many times. The chain joins TRBV9 to TRBJ2-1; D is undetermined. The V and J ends lost 3 bases and 6 bases respectively, with 16 bases between them. The CDR3 totals 15 residues. Germline assignment: CDR1 SGDLS and CDR2 YYNGEE. The CDR3 protein is CASSDQTGYSNEQFF. The CDR3 region has the DNA TGTGCCAGCAGCGACCAGACTGGGTACAGCAATGAGCAGTTCTTC.

This clonotype was found many times. The V and J genes are TRBV30 and TRBJ2-5; D remains ambiguous. Germline CDR1 is GTSNPN and CDR2 is SVGIG (reference sequence). The V and J ends lost 2 bases and 5 bases respectively, with 3 bases between them. The CDR3 extends over 10 amino acids. CDR3 amino acids: CAWSLETQYF. Here the CDR3 DNA reads TGTGCCTGGAGTCTGGAGACCCAGTACTTC.

This clonotype was recorded many times. This chain uses TRBV6-1 with TRBJ2-7; tentatively, D is TRBD1 (5 bases). CDR3 size: 15 residues. Per the germline V gene, CDR1 is MNHNS and CDR2 is SASEGT. The V end was cut by 7 bases, the J end by 0 bases, with 16 bases between. CDR3 amino acids: CASIRGTGSSYEQYF. CDR3 coding DNA: TGTGCCAGCATCCGAGGCACAGGCTCCTCCTACGAGCAGTACTTC.

This clonotype turned up a few times. The junction departs from the called germline gene at one end, perhaps through a read error. This chain joins TRBV12-3 or TRBV12-4 and TRBJ2-7, with a weak D call TRBD1 (6 bases). The CDR3 has 11 amino acids. The CDR3 reads CASTLGQYRSF. CDR3 in DNA: TGTGCCAGCACCTTAGGACAGTACCGAAGCTTC.

V is TRBV5-1 and J is TRBJ2-3; D gene uncertain. Germline-derived CDR1 and CDR2 are SGHRS and YFSETQ. The CDR3 runs 14 residues. Trimming pared 5 bases from V and 3 bases from J, leaving 13 bases between. In DNA, the CDR3 is TGCGCCAGCAGGGCAGGAGCGTCGACAGATACGCAGTATTTT. The encoded protein is CASRAGASTDTQYF.

This clonotype showed up just a few times. This sequence joins TRBV6-2 or TRBV6-3 and TRBJ2-5, with a tentative D call TRBD2 (5 bases). Germline CDR1 and CDR2: MNHEY and SVGEGT. V dropped 7 bases and J dropped 2 bases, with 11 bases sitting between them. The CDR3 consists of 13 residues. The CDR3 sequence: CASTWTAQETQYF. CDR3 coding DNA: TGTGCCAGCACCTGGACTGCGCAAGAGACCCAGTACTTC.

This clonotype was observed a handful of times. CDR3 sequence reads: CSAQPPGQGAYEQYF. CDR3 coding DNA: TGCAGTGCTCAGCCACCGGGACAGGGGGCCTACGAGCAGTACTTC. V gene TRBV20-1 combines with J gene TRBJ2-7; 11 bases map to TRBD1. The CDR3 extends over 15 amino acids. J lost 2 bases, V lost 5 bases, and 8 bases had no gene match. Germline CDR1 reads DFQATT; CDR2 reads SNEGSKA (reference sequence).

V and J are TRBV9 and TRBJ2-5; possible D gene TRBD2, 6 bases. CDR1 SGDLS and CDR2 YYNGEE come from the germline V gene. The CDR3 loop spans 15 amino acids. Trimming stripped 0 bases from V and 6 bases from J, with 15 bases between. The DNA for the CDR3 is TGTGCCAGCAGCGTAGCGGGGGATTTGGTCCAGACCCAGTACTTC. Protein: CASSVAGDLVQTQYF.

V usage is TRBV20-1 and J usage is TRBJ2-7; D is unclear. V lost 3 bases, J lost 4 bases, and 10 bases lay in between. CDR3 length: 12 residues. In germline, CDR1 is DFQATT, CDR2 SNEGSKA (reference sequence). The DNA of the CDR3 is TGCAGTGCTAGGAACGGAATTTACGAGCAGTACTTC. Encoded protein: CSARNGIYEQYF.

This clonotype has ten or more counts. The rearrangement joins TRBV24-1 to TRBJ1-1, with no clear D. The germline CDR1 and CDR2 sequences are KGHDR and SFDVKD. CDR3 length: 13 amino acids. Trimming pared 3 bases from V and 3 bases from J, leaving 7 bases between. CDR3 coding DNA: TGTGCCACCAGTGATGGCAGGCACACTGAAGCTTTCTTT. Its protein is CATSDGRHTEAFF.

The V gene is TRBV11-2, the J gene TRBJ2-1; 9 bases map to TRBD1. V was pared by 5 bases and J by 16 bases, with 6 bases of the junction left unmatched. The CDR3 consists of 11 residues. CDR1 SGHAT and CDR2 FQNNGV come from the germline V gene. The DNA for the CDR3 is TGTGCCAGCAGCCCTGACAGGGGGGAATTCTTC. Translation gives CASSPDRGEFF. The entire variable domain, with the rest obtained from reference TRBV11-2 and TRBJ2-1, is as follows: EAGVAQSPRYKIIEKRQSVAFWCNPISGHATLYWYQQILGQGPKLLIQFQNNGVVDDSQLPKDRFSAERLKGVDSTLKIQPAKLEDSAVYLCASSPDRGEFFGPGTRLTVL.

This clonotype came up many times. The chain links TRBV6-1 to TRBJ2-5, with no clear D. Germline CDR1 and CDR2: MNHNS and SASEGT. Trimming stripped 7 bases from V and 0 bases from J, with 15 bases between. The CDR3 spans 15 residues. The DNA of the CDR3 is TGTGCCAGCACCTCATGGGCAGAGTACCAAGAGACCCAGTACTTC. Amino acids: CASTSWAEYQETQYF.